One sample yielded the 17 T cell receptor beta chains listed below, sequenced in a study of shared clonotypes between healthy human individuals. TCRdb's copy holds only in-frame clones and misses some; the assay was immunoSEQ multiplex PCR. The sample has approximately 720,000 clones, more than 70% seen once; the top ten hold 1.8%. Sequenced sample: memory CD4+ T cells sorted from blood. The subset was: CD45RA-negative fraction. All receptors derive from a woman in her 30s in good health.

About this clone: This may be a read error, as it is one base from a much larger clone. Other DNA sequences from this sample encode an identical CDR3 as well. The chain combines TRBV5-1 with TRBJ2-1, with D possibly matching TRBD2 (6 bases). There are 15 residues in the CDR3. V gave up 0 bases and J gave up 1 base, with 8 bases separating them. The germline CDR1 and CDR2 sequences are SGHRS and YFSETQ. The CDR3 DNA follows: TGCGCCAGCAGCTTGGATAGCGGATCCTACAATGAGCAGTTCTTC. As protein: CASSLDSGSYNEQFF. Based on the CDR3 plus reference TRBV5-1 and TRBJ2-1, the full variable domain is KAGVTQTPRYLIKTRGQQVTLSCSPISGHRSVSWYQQTPGQGLQFLFEYFSETQRNKGNFPGRFSGRQFSNSRSEMNVSTLELGDSALYLCASSLDSGSYNEQFFGPGTRLTVL.

V usage is TRBV28 and J usage is TRBJ2-1; TRBD2 matches at 10 bases. Germline loops: CDR1 MDHEN, CDR2 SYDVKM. This CDR3 comprises 15 residues. With 6 bases clipped from V and 4 bases from J, the junction kept 6 bases outside the gene matches. The CDR3 here is CASRPRGLAYNEQFF. CDR3 DNA: TGTGCCAGCAGACCAAGGGGACTAGCGTACAATGAGCAGTTCTTC. The whole variable domain, remainder taken from reference TRBV28 and TRBJ2-1, is DVKVTQSSRYLVKRTGEKVFLECVQDMDHENMFWYRQDPGLGLRLIYFSYDVKMKEKGDIPEGYSVSREKKERFSLILESASTNQTSMYLCASRPRGLAYNEQFFGPGTRLTVL.

This clone has just one count. The chain couples TRBV7-2 to TRBJ2-2; 11 bases are shared with TRBD1. This CDR3 is built from 16 residues. Per germline, CDR1 SGHTA and CDR2 FQGNSA. The junction had 8 bases not matched to a gene; V was cut back by 4 bases and J by 7 bases. The CDR3 sequence is CASSSTGTGGYGELFF. The CDR3 nucleotides are TGTGCCAGCAGCTCAACCGGGACAGGGGGATACGGGGAGCTGTTTTTT. Drawing the rest from reference TRBV7-2 and TRBJ2-2, the complete variable domain is GAGVSQSPSNKVTEKGKDVELRCDPISGHTALYWYRQSLGQGLEFLIYFQGNSAPDKSGLPSDRFSAERTGGSVSTLTIQRTQQEDSAVYLCASSSTGTGGYGELFFGEGSRLTVL.

This clone was counted ten times or more. The chain has TRBV6-4 and TRBJ2-3, with a tentative D call TRBD2 (6 bases). Trimming cost V 4 bases and J 4 bases, with 15 bases left between them. The CDR3 has 15 residues. The germline V gene encodes CDR1 MRHNA and CDR2 SNTAGT. The DNA for the CDR3 is TGTGCCAGCAGTGCAAGACTAGGGGCAGCAGATACGCAGTATTTT. This sequence encodes CASSARLGAADTQYF.

The chain links TRBV19 to TRBJ2-7; 14 nucleotides match TRBD2. This CDR3 comprises 15 residues. Unmatched junction bases numbered 6, after V lost 6 bases and J lost 5 bases. Germline V gene data show CDR1 as LNHDA and CDR2 as SQIVND (reference sequence). In nucleotides, the CDR3 is TGTGCCAGTAGACGTGGACTAGCGGGAGGTCACGAGCAGTACTTC. Its translation is CASRRGLAGGHEQYF.

The chain is built from TRBV7-2 and TRBJ1-2; D is possibly TRBD1 (5 bases). The CDR3 has 14 residues. Germline assignment: CDR1 SGHTA and CDR2 FQGNSA. V shed 5 bases and J shed 4 bases, with 14 bases lying between them. This CDR3 reads CASSMGRSSYGYTF. CDR3 nucleotide sequence: TGTGCCAGCAGCATGGGACGCTCCTCCTATGGCTACACCTTC.

The rearrangement links TRBV30 to TRBJ2-5, with D possibly TRBD2 on 6 matching bases. The better agreement between TRBJ2-7 and the DNA end casts doubt on the J call. From germline, CDR1 is GTSNPN and CDR2 SVGIG (reference sequence). CDR3 length: 13 amino acids. CDR3 protein: CAWRAGTHYEQYF. The CDR3 DNA reads as TGTGCCTGGAGGGCGGGAACTCACTACGAGCAGTACTTC.

This sequence joins TRBV27 and TRBJ1-1; 8 bases are shared with TRBD1. Germline V gene sequence: CDR1 MNHEY, CDR2 SMNVEV (reference sequence). With V trimmed by 5 bases and J by 0 bases, 5 bases remained unmatched. This CDR3 is 15 amino acids long. This CDR3 is CASSKRTGLNTEAFF. The CDR3 DNA reads as TGTGCCAGCAGTAAACGGACAGGGCTGAACACTGAAGCTTTCTTT.

The chain recombines TRBV2 with TRBJ2-1; D perhaps matches TRBD1 (5 bases). CDR1 is SNHLY, CDR2 FYNNEI, per germline. The CDR3 spans 13 residues. Trimming removed 8 bases at V and 3 bases at J, with 11 bases between. Here the CDR3 reads CASFRDFYNEQFF. The DNA of the CDR3 is TGTGCCAGCTTCAGGGATTTCTACAATGAGCAGTTCTTC.

This clone came up many times. The chain links TRBV2 to TRBJ2-7, with D possibly called TRBD1 or TRBD2 (5 bases each). V was cut by 6 bases and J by 2 bases, with 8 bases left in between. Germline CDR1 is SNHLY and CDR2 is FYNNEI. CDR3 length: 12 residues. CDR3: CASSGAPYEQYF. The CDR3 DNA reads TGTGCCAGCAGCGGGGCCCCCTACGAGCAGTACTTC.

The chain employs TRBV5-4 and TRBJ2-1; maybe TRBD2 (6 bases). Per germline, CDR1 SGHNT and CDR2 YYREEE (reference sequence). This CDR3 is built from 14 residues. V gave up 3 bases and J gave up 3 bases, with 10 bases separating them. The CDR3, as DNA: TGTGCCAGCAGCTCCGACGGGAGCTACAATGAGCAGTTCTTC. Its protein product is CASSSDGSYNEQFF.

This sequence joins TRBV29-1 and TRBJ2-7; 7 bases align to TRBD1. The CDR3 extends over 17 amino acids. Germline CDR1 and CDR2: SQVTM and ANQGSEA. Unmatched junction bases numbered 16, after V lost 2 bases and J lost 3 bases. In DNA, the CDR3 is TGCAGCGTTGAAACTCCCTCCTTTGACAGGGACGGCTACGAGCAGTACTTC. Its translation: CSVETPSFDRDGYEQYF.

This clone occurred many times. V is TRBV6-6 and J is TRBJ2-7; 10 bases align to TRBD1. The germline gives CDR1 MNHNY, CDR2 SVGAGI (reference sequence). The V gene end was trimmed by 2 bases and the J gene end by 7 bases; junction bases not matched to a gene: 5. The CDR3 totals 14 residues. CDR3 region: CASSYGDRGREQYF. For the CDR3, the DNA is TGTGCCAGCAGTTACGGGGACAGGGGTCGAGAGCAGTACTTC.

This clone came up once. The rearrangement joins TRBV7-9 to TRBJ2-5; D is undetermined. CDR3 length equals 14 residues. With 7 bases removed from V and 1 base from J, the gap between germline ends came to 13 bases. Germline CDR1 SEHNR, CDR2 FQNEAQ (reference sequence). CDR3 bases: TGTGCCAGCACCCGGACGGACCTCCAAGAGACCCAGTACTTC. It encodes CASTRTDLQETQYF.

The rearrangement uses TRBV15 and TRBJ1-1; D might be TRBD1 (5 bases). V lost 3 bases, J lost 6 bases, and 8 bases lay in between. The germline V gene encodes CDR1 LNHNV and CDR2 YYDKDF (reference sequence). The CDR3 sequence is 12 residues long. The CDR3 DNA reads as TGTGCCACCAGCAGGTGGGGGTCTGAAGCTTTCTTT. Translating it yields CATSRWGSEAFF.

The chain uses TRBV27 and TRBJ2-3; D is ambiguous. The V end was cut by 3 bases, the J end by 5 bases, with 9 bases between. Germline loops: CDR1 MNHEY, CDR2 SMNVEV (reference sequence). CDR3 length equals 13 residues. CDR3 DNA sequence: TGTGCCAGCAGTTTCACTTGGCGAGATACGCAGTATTTT. Translating it yields CASSFTWRDTQYF.

The V gene is TRBV20-1, the J gene TRBJ2-5; unclear D gene. The length of the CDR3 is 10 residues. Per the germline V gene, CDR1 is DFQATT and CDR2 is SNEGSKA (reference sequence). V was cut by 6 bases and J by 11 bases, with 13 bases left in between. As DNA, the CDR3 is TGCAGTGCAGAAGCACTTGGGCAGTACTTC. Translated, it gives CSAEALGQYF.